This T cell receptor beta chain derives from a study of vaccination effects on CD4 cells after COVID-19. Across the whole study: As their vaccination, participants received two doses of either BNT162b2 or mRNA-1273.

Germline CDR1 reads KGHDR; CDR2 reads SFDVKD. V was clipped by 3 bases and J by 8 bases; unmatched bases: 6. CDR3 length equals 15 residues. Note on this clone: Its cognate antigen is unknown.

Here immunoSEQ multiplex PCR was the method, and the copy in TCRdb shows in-frame clones only, minus some. The table includes roughly 45,000 clones, roughly 80% detected once. Before any sequencing was done, the ViraFEST assay used viral peptide pools to expand antigen-specific CD4+ T cells. Once cultured for roughly ten days, the cells underwent separation to obtain CD4+ T cells. PCR showed that the person got SARS-CoV-2 infection at some point between March and December 2020. This sequence originates from a human donor who had a prior SARS-CoV-2 infection. Sequencing used CD4+ T cells from PBMCs cultured with a peptide pool, obtained before COVID-19 vaccination. The chain is built from TRBV24-1 and TRBJ1-4, with 9 bases matching TRBD1. The CDR3 DNA reads as TGTGCCACCAGTGATCCTGGACAGGGGAGGGAAAAACTGTTTTTT. Encoded protein: CATSDPGQGREKLFF.